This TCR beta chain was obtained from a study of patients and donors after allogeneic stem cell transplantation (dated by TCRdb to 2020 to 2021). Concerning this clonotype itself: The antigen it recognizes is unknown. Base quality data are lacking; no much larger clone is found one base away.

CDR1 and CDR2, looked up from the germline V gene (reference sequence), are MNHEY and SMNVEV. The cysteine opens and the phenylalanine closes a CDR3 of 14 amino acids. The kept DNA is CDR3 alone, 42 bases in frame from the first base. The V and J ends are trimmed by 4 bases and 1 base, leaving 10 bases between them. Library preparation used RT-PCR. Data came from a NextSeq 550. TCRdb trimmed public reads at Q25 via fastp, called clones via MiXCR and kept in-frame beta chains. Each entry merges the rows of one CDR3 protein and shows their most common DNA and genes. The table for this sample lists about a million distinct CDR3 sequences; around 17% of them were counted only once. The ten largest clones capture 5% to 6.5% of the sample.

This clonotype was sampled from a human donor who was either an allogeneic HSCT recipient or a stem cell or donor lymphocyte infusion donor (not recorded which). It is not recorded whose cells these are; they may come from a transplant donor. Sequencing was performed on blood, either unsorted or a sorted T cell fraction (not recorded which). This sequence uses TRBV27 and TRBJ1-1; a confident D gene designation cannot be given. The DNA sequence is TGTGCCAGCAGTTCTAAGCGGGAGAACACTGAAGCTTTCTTT. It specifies CASSSKRENTEAFF.